This T cell receptor beta chain was identified during a study of shared clonotypes between healthy human individuals. Regarding the study as a whole: The generation probabilities recorded for non-shared clonotypes fell below those of clonotypes shared by all four donors. Richness estimates generally favored naive over memory subsets. Only a few donors were included, so the genetic and exposure-history diversity represented was limited.

A remark on this clone: Its antigen is not known.

Clones were read by immunoSEQ multiplex PCR, and TCRdb kept only the in-frame ones, dropping some. Among under 2,500,000 clones, around 95% were seen once, and the ten largest hold roughly 0.13%. The sequence derives from a man aged 18 to 29 in good health. Sequences were obtained from naive CD4+ T cells sorted from blood. Subset defined: CD45RA+ positively selected.

The CDR3 DNA is TGTGCCAGCAGCACCCAGACACTGCCCGGAGAGCCCCAGCATTTT. This sequence encodes CASSTQTLPGEPQHF. The V and J genes are TRBV7-2 and TRBJ1-5; D gene ambiguous. The V end lost 5 bases, the J end lost 8 bases, and 19 bases lay between the germline ends. Germline CDR1 reads SGHTA; CDR2 reads FQGNSA. The CDR3 is 15 residues long.